Each of the 27 T cell receptor beta chains below was sequenced from the same sample in a study of response to subunit inactivated influenza vaccine. MiXCR, run by TCRdb on the RT-PCR reads, gives a single entry per CDR3 protein. In the table there are 500,000 or so distinct CDR3 sequences, about 15% of which are singletons. The sample was CD4+ T cells sorted from PBMCs, taken less than 30 months after vaccination. These receptor sequences come from a man between 50 and 70 years old who received an inactivated influenza vaccine.

This clonotype was seen only a few times. The CDR3 sequence is CASSTRRDSALFF. The CDR3 DNA follows: TGTGCCAGCAGCACTCGACGGGACTCCGCTTTGTTCTTC. This rearrangement joins TRBV9 to TRBJ2-1, with D perhaps matching TRBD2 (6 bases). CDR1 is SGDLS, CDR2 YYNGEE, per germline. Deletions cut 4 bases from V and 15 bases from J, with 20 bases between. The CDR3 contains 13 residues. The entire variable domain, with the rest obtained from reference TRBV9 and TRBJ2-1, is as follows: DSGVTQTPKHLITATGQRVTLRCSPRSGDLSVYWYQQSLDQGLQFLIQYYNGEERAKGNILERFSAQQFPDLHSELNLSSLELGDSALYFCASSTRRDSALFFGPGTRLTVL.

V usage is TRBV3-1 and J usage is TRBJ2-5; D tentatively fits TRBD1 or TRBD2 (5 bases each). In germline, CDR1 is LGHDT, CDR2 YNNKEL (reference sequence). Trimming took 4 bases from V and 0 from J, leaving 15 bases between them. This CDR3 is 16 amino acids long. The CDR3 sequence is CASSPGTRANQETQYF. The DNA for the CDR3 is TGTGCCAGCAGCCCTGGGACCAGAGCGAACCAAGAGACCCAGTACTTC.

The chain joins TRBV4-3 to TRBJ2-5; 9 bases align to TRBD2. The germline V gene has CDR1 LGHNA and CDR2 YSLEER. Trimming took 0 bases from V and 9 from J; bases not matched to a gene: 8. CDR3 length: 15 amino acids. The CDR3 here is CASSQEPSGTGAQYF. In nucleotides, the CDR3 is TGCGCCAGCAGCCAAGAACCTAGCGGGACCGGGGCCCAGTACTTC.

This clonotype turned up a few times. The V gene is TRBV20-1, the J gene TRBJ1-2; D is unresolved. Trimming shortened V by 6 bases and J by 2 bases, and 10 bases separated the two germline ends. Germline CDR1 is DFQATT and CDR2 is SNEGSKA (reference sequence). CDR3 length: 12 residues. The CDR3 is CSAATVNYGYTF. The CDR3 DNA reads as TGCAGTGCCGCCACAGTAAACTATGGCTACACCTTC.

At least ten counts were recorded for this clonotype. The rearrangement links TRBV29-1 to TRBJ2-5; TRBD2 agrees at 12 bases. Looked up from germline, CDR1 is SQVTM and CDR2 is ANQGSEA. V dropped 4 bases and J dropped 4; count of bases not matched to a gene: 10. The CDR3 runs 16 residues. The CDR3 spells CSVGYTSGRLGETQYF. In nucleotides, the CDR3 is TGCAGCGTTGGATACACTAGCGGGAGGCTTGGAGAGACCCAGTACTTC.

The chain combines TRBV10-3 with TRBJ1-2; 8 bases are shared with TRBD1. Germline V gene lookup returns CDR1 ENHRY and CDR2 SYGVKD. The J segment lost 8 bases and the V segment lost 4 bases, leaving 6 bases of the junction unmatched. This CDR3 spans 13 amino acids. CDR3 DNA: TGTGCCATCAGTGTAGCAGGGGGCATCGGCTACACCTTC. Protein sequence: CAISVAGGIGYTF.

The chain uses TRBV29-1 and TRBJ2-1, with a weak D call TRBD2 (6 bases). The V and J ends lost 4 bases and 6 bases respectively, with 10 bases between them. Germline CDR1 SQVTM, CDR2 ANQGSEA. The CDR3 is made up of 12 amino acids. The CDR3, as DNA: TGCAGCGTTGCACAGACTAGCAATGAGCAGTTCTTC. It codes for CSVAQTSNEQFF.

This clonotype was observed many times. The rearrangement joins TRBV20-1 to TRBJ2-2; D is ambiguous. Germline CDR1 DFQATT, CDR2 SNEGSKA (reference sequence). V lost 5 bases to trimming and J lost 6 bases, with 13 bases between them. This CDR3 has 13 amino acids. The CDR3 region has the DNA TGCAGTGCTGGGATTGTAGACGCCGGGGAGCTGTTTTTT. It yields the protein CSAGIVDAGELFF.

This clonotype was seen only a few times. This chain connects TRBV30 to TRBJ1-3; a weak D match, TRBD1 (6 bases). V gave up 1 base and J gave up 0 bases, with 7 bases separating them. The CDR3 spans 14 residues. Per germline, CDR1 GTSNPN and CDR2 SVGIG (reference sequence). CDR3 sequence (DNA): TGTGCCTGGAGTGGAGGGGGCTCTGGAAACACCATATATTTT. Its protein is CAWSGGGSGNTIYF.

The rearrangement joins TRBV28 to TRBJ2-7; perhaps TRBD2 as D (5 bases). From germline, CDR1 is MDHEN and CDR2 SYDVKM. Trimming cost V 10 bases and J 5 bases, with 15 bases left between them. The CDR3 contains 12 residues. CDR3 nucleotides: TGTGCCACCGATTCCCCCGGGAACGAGCAGTACTTC. Translated, it gives CATDSPGNEQYF.

This clonotype was counted between two and nine times. CDR3 coding DNA: TGTGCCACCAGTGATCCGTCCGGGACAGGGTTCGGGGAGCTGTTTTTT. Protein: CATSDPSGTGFGELFF. The chain recombines TRBV24-1 with TRBJ2-2; 9 bases are shared with TRBD1. CDR1 and CDR2 from the germline V gene are KGHDR and SFDVKD. The junction had 8 bases not matched to a gene; V was cut back by 3 bases and J by 7 bases. This CDR3 has 16 amino acids.

This clonotype has ten or more counts. The J gene is TRBJ2-2, the V gene TRBV20-1, with TRBD2 matching over 9 bases. The CDR3 length is 15 residues. Germline V CDR1 and CDR2: DFQATT, SNEGSKA (reference sequence). The trim removed 6 bases at V and 4 bases at J, leaving 9 bases unmatched. Here the CDR3 DNA reads TGCAGTGCCCCGCGGACTAGCGCCGTCACCGGGGAGCTGTTTTTT. Residues: CSAPRTSAVTGELFF.

This clonotype was seen only once. The chain recombines TRBV3-1 with TRBJ2-1, with 8 nucleotides matching TRBD2. There are 16 residues in the CDR3. Looked up from germline, CDR1 is LGHDT and CDR2 is YNNKEL (reference sequence). Trimming cost V 4 bases and J 7 bases; bases outside gene matches: 12. CDR3: CASSPNPGGRWNEQFF. The DNA for the CDR3 is TGTGCCAGCAGCCCGAACCCGGGCGGGAGGTGGAATGAGCAGTTCTTC.

This clonotype occurred many times. The chain couples TRBV12-3 or TRBV12-4 to TRBJ2-5; 8 positions match TRBD1. CDR3 length: 15 amino acids. V lost 6 bases, J lost 9 bases, and 15 bases stayed unmatched. DNA of the CDR3: TGTGCCAGCAGCCTGGGACAGGCGACGTTTGAGGCCCAGTACTTC. This codes for CASSLGQATFEAQYF.

The chain uses TRBV6-5 and TRBJ1-1; no definite D call. Trimming cost V 2 bases and J 0 bases, with 10 bases left between them. The CDR3 is made up of 15 amino acids. From germline, CDR1 is MNHEY and CDR2 SVGAGI. CDR3 in DNA: TGTGCCAGCAGTTACGATCCCAGGCTGAACACTGAAGCTTTCTTT. This codes for CASSYDPRLNTEAFF.

This clonotype occurred a few times. The CDR3 protein is CATSRTRDTNTEAFF. The CDR3 DNA reads as TGTGCCACCAGCAGAACACGGGACACTAACACTGAAGCTTTCTTT. The chain recombines TRBV15 with TRBJ1-1; the D gene is possibly TRBD1 (6 bases). The CDR3 has 15 residues. The germline V gene has CDR1 LNHNV and CDR2 YYDKDF (reference sequence). V was shortened by 2 bases and J by 2 bases, with 12 bases between the two germline ends.

The chain joins TRBV3-1 to TRBJ2-7; TRBD2 is a possible D gene (5 bases). The CDR3 totals 14 residues. The germline CDR1 and CDR2 sequences are LGHDT and YNNKEL (reference sequence). V lost 3 bases and J 0 bases, leaving 9 bases between the germline ends. The CDR3 sequence: CASSQDWSSYEQYF. The DNA of the CDR3 is TGTGCCAGCAGCCAGGACTGGAGCTCCTACGAGCAGTACTTC.

This clonotype has a handful of counts. The rearrangement uses TRBV6-1 and TRBJ2-7, with TRBD1 identical over 10 bases. With 5 bases clipped from V and 4 bases from J, the junction kept 11 bases outside the gene matches. This CDR3 region has 16 residues. Germline CDR1 and CDR2: MNHNS and SASEGT. CDR3 region: CASSRTGGRGVYEQYF. In DNA form, the CDR3 reads TGTGCCAGCAGTCGGACAGGGGGTAGAGGTGTGTACGAGCAGTACTTC.

The rearrangement joins TRBV7-9 to TRBJ1-2; a weak D match, TRBD1 (5 bases). Trimming removed 2 bases at V and 0 bases at J, with 13 bases between. The CDR3 spans 16 residues. Germline V gene data show CDR1 as SEHNR and CDR2 as FQNEAQ (reference sequence). Here the CDR3 reads CASSLSPRDSNYGYTF. CDR3 nucleotides: TGTGCCAGCAGCTTAAGCCCCCGGGACTCTAACTATGGCTACACCTTC.

This rearrangement joins TRBV10-3 to TRBJ1-6; D is undetermined. Trimming cost V 3 bases and J 8 bases, with 14 bases left between them. The CDR3 totals 15 residues. Germline V gene lookup returns CDR1 ENHRY and CDR2 SYGVKD. CDR3 bases: TGTGCCATCAGTGACACCAGGTTCAGAGATTCACCCCTCCACTTT. Its translation is CAISDTRFRDSPLHF.

This clonotype occurred a few times. The DNA of the CDR3 is TGCAGTGCTAGAGTTCCCGGACTAGATTCTGAGACCCAGTACTTC. This sequence encodes CSARVPGLDSETQYF. The J gene is TRBJ2-5, the V gene TRBV20-1, with TRBD2 identical over 7 bases. The trim removed 1 base at V and 5 bases at J, leaving 10 bases unmatched. Looked up from germline, CDR1 is DFQATT and CDR2 is SNEGSKA (reference sequence). This CDR3 is 15 amino acids long.

This clonotype was detected only a few times. The chain uses TRBV7-2 and TRBJ1-1; 7 nucleotides match TRBD1. V was pared by 3 bases and J by 4 bases, with 5 bases of the junction left unmatched. CDR3 length equals 14 residues. CDR1 SGHTA and CDR2 FQGNSA come from the germline V gene. This CDR3 is CASSFGGGATEAFF. The CDR3 coding sequence is TGTGCCAGCAGCTTTGGAGGGGGCGCCACTGAAGCTTTCTTT.

The chain has TRBV27 and TRBJ1-1, with 8 nucleotides matching TRBD1. The germline CDR1 and CDR2 sequences are MNHEY and SMNVEV (reference sequence). This CDR3 has 15 residues. Trimming took 3 bases from V and 3 from J; bases not matched to a gene: 6. CDR3 sequence: CASSFDRGRDTEAFF. For the CDR3, the DNA is TGTGCCAGCAGTTTCGACAGGGGAAGGGACACTGAAGCTTTCTTT.

This chain uses TRBV20-1 with TRBJ2-1; TRBD2 aligns across 7 bases. Germline CDR1 and CDR2: DFQATT and SNEGSKA (reference sequence). J gave up 7 bases and V 3 bases, and 9 bases lay outside the gene matches. The CDR3 runs 14 residues. CDR3 bases: TGCAGTGCTAGTCCCGCGGGAGTTAGAAATGAGCAGTTCTTC. Amino acids: CSASPAGVRNEQFF.

This clonotype was detected only a few times. The rearrangement links TRBV21-1 to TRBJ2-5; the table's D call of TRBD2 was not tested on the DNA. TRBV21-1 is designated a pseudogene. The CDR3 is 17 amino acids. The CDR3 coding sequence is TGTGCCAGCAGCAAACGGTCGTTCAGGGCCTTCCAAGAGACCCAGTACTTC. Translation: CASSKRSFRAFQETQYF.

This clonotype was detected a few times. This rearrangement joins TRBV9 to TRBJ1-2; no firm D call. The CDR3 totals 16 residues. Germline CDR1 is SGDLS and CDR2 is YYNGEE. V was pared by 0 bases and J by 6 bases, with 18 bases between. CDR3 region: CASSVAQQPRGDGYTF. The CDR3 region has the DNA TGTGCCAGCAGCGTAGCCCAACAGCCTCGGGGTGATGGCTACACCTTC.

CDR3 DNA sequence: TGTGCCATCTCGGGAGAGTACGAGCAGTACTTC. It is translated as CAISGEYEQYF. The J gene is TRBJ2-7, the V gene TRBV6-6; TRBD2 is a possible D gene (6 bases). The CDR3 runs to 11 residues. The germline gives CDR1 MNHNY, CDR2 SVGAGI (reference sequence). V was pared by 10 bases and J by 4 bases, with 11 bases between.